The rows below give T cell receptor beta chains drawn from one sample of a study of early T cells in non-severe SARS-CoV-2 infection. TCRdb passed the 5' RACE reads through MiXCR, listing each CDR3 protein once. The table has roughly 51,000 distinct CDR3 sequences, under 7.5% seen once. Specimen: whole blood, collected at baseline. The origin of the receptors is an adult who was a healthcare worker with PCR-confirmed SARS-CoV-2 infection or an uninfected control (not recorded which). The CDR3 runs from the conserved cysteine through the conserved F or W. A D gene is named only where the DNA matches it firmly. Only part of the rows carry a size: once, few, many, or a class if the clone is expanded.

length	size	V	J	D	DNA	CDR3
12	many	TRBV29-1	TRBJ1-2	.	TGCAGCGTTGCGGAAGGAGGCTATGGCTACACCTTC	CSVAEGGYGYTF
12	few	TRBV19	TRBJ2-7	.	TGTGCCAGTAGTAGCCCGGGACCTGAGGGGTACTTC	CASSSPGPEGYF
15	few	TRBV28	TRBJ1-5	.	TGTGCCAGCAGTTCCGCCGGGGTAAGCAATCAGCCCCAGCATTTT	CASSSAGVSNQPQHF
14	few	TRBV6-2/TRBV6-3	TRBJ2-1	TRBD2	TGTGCCAGCAAGCTCAGCGGGGGGCGGGATGAGCAGTTCTTC	CASKLSGGRDEQFF
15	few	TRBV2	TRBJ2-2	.	TGTGCCAGCAGTGATATGCGGAGAGTCACCGGGGAGCTGTTTTTT	CASSDMRRVTGELFF
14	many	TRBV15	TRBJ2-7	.	TGTGCCACCAGCACATCGTTAAGCTCCTACGAGCAGTACTTC	CATSTSLSSYEQYF
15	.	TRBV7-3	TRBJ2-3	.	TGTGCCAGCAGCCCGACCGGGACCTTCACAGATACGGAGTATTTT	CASSPTGTFTDTEYF
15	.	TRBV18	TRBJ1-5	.	TGTGCCAGCTCACCGAGGGGCGATAGCAATCAGCCCCAGCATTTT	CASSPRGDSNQPQHF
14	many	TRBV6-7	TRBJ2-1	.	TGTGCCAGCAGCCCCCCGAGCGTCTACAATGAGCAGTTCTTC	CASSPPSVYNEQFF
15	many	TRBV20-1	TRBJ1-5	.	TGCAGTGCTAGCCGGGGGCGATTTCGGGATCAGCCCCAGCATTTT	CSASRGRFRDQPQHF
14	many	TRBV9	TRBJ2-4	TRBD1	TGTGCCAGCAGCGTTTCGGACAGGGGCTACATTCAGTACTTC	CASSVSDRGYIQYF
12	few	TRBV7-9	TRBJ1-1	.	TGTGCCAGCAGCTTCGGGAGGACTGAAGCTTTCTTT	CASSFGRTEAFF
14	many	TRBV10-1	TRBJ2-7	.	TGCGCCAGCAGTGAGGGAGGGGTCAGGAACGAGCAGTACTTC	CASSEGGVRNEQYF
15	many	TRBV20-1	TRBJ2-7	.	TGCAGTGCTAGAGAGTCGGCGGGATCCTCCTACGAGCAGTACTTC	CSARESAGSSYEQYF
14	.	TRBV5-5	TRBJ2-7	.	TGTGCCAGCAGCTTGTTGCAGGGGACCTACGAGCAGTACTTC	CASSLLQGTYEQYF